This T cell receptor (beta chain) was identified during a study of T cell changes during pregnancy in multiple sclerosis. Method: immunoSEQ multiplex PCR; TCRdb's copy keeps in-frame clones and lacks some. The sample has more than 45,000 clones, approximately 92% seen once. Trimming removed 0 bases from V and 8 bases from J, with 10 bases in between. The CDR3 extends over 14 amino acids. Germline V CDR1 and CDR2: LNHNV, YYDKDF (reference sequence). Sequences were derived from CD4+ T cells from peripheral blood mononuclear cells, sampled after pregnancy. This sequence originates from a female donor with multiple sclerosis, enrolled in a pregnancy study. The chain is built from TRBV15 and TRBJ1-4; D not certain. CDR3 in amino acids: CATSRDRGLEKLFF. DNA for the CDR3: TGTGCCACCAGCAGAGACCGAGGCCTAGAAAAACTGTTTTTT.